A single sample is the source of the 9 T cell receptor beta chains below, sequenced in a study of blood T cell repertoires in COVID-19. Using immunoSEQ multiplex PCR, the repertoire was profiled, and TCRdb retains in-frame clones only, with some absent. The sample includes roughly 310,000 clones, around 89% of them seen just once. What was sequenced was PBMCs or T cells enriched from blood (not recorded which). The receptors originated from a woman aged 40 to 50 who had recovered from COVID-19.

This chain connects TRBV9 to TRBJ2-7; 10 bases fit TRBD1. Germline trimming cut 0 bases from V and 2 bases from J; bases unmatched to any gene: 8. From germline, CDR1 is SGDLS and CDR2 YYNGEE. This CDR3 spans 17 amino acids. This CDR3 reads CASSVGDPGQGTYEQYF. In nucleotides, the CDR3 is TGTGCCAGCAGCGTAGGGGATCCGGGACAGGGGACCTACGAGCAGTACTTC.

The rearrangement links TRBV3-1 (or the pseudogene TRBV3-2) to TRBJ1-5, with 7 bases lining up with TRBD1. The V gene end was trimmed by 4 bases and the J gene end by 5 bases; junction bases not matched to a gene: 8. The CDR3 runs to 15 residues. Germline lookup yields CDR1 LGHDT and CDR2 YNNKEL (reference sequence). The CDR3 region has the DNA TGTGCCAGCAGCCTCCGGACAGGAGGAGATCAGCCCCAGCATTTT. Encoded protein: CASSLRTGGDQPQHF.

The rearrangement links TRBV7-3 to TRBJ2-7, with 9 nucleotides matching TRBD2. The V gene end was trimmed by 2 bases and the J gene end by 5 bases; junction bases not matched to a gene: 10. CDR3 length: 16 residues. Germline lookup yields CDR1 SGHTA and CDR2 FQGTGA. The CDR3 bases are TGTGCCAGCAGCTTAGATGGCGGGAGGGGGTTTGACGAGCAGTACTTC. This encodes CASSLDGGRGFDEQYF.

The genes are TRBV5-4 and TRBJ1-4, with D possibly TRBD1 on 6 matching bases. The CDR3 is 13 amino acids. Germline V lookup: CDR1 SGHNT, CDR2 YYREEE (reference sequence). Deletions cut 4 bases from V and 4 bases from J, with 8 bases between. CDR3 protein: CASSRDNNEKLFF. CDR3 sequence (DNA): TGTGCCAGCAGCCGGGACAATAATGAAAAACTGTTTTTT.

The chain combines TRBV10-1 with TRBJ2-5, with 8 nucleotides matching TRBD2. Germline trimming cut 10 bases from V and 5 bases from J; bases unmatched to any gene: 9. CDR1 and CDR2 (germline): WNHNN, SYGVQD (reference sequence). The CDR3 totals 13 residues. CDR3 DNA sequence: TGCGCCATCCCCGGCGGGGGGTGGGAGACCCAGTACTTC. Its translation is CAIPGGGWETQYF.

The CDR3 spells CASSSRGPNYGYTF. In DNA, the CDR3 is TGTGCCAGCAGCAGCAGGGGGCCTAACTATGGCTACACCTTC. The gene calls are TRBV5-6 and TRBJ1-2; TRBD1 matches at 8 bases. CDR1 and CDR2 from the germline V gene are SGHDT and YYEEEE. The CDR3 has 14 residues. V lost 4 bases, J lost 0 bases, and 2 bases stayed unmatched.

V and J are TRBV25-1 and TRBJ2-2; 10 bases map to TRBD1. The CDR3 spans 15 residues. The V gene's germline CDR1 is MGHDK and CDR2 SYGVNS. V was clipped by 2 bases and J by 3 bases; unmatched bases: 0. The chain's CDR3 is CASSEGTGDTGELFF. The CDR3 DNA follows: TGTGCCAGCAGTGAAGGGACAGGGGACACCGGGGAGCTGTTTTTT.

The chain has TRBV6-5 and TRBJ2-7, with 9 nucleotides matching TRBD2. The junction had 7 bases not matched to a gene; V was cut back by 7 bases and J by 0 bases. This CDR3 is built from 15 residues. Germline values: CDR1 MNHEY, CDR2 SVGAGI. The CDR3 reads CASTVSGGSSYEQYF. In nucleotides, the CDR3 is TGTGCCAGCACCGTTAGCGGGGGAAGCTCCTACGAGCAGTACTTC.

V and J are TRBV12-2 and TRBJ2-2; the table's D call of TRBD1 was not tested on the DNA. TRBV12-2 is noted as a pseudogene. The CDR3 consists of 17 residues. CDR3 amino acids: CASRLGGTGEDTGELFF. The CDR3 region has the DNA TGTGCAAGTCGCTTAGGGGGGACAGGGGAGGACACCGGGGAGCTGTTTTTT.